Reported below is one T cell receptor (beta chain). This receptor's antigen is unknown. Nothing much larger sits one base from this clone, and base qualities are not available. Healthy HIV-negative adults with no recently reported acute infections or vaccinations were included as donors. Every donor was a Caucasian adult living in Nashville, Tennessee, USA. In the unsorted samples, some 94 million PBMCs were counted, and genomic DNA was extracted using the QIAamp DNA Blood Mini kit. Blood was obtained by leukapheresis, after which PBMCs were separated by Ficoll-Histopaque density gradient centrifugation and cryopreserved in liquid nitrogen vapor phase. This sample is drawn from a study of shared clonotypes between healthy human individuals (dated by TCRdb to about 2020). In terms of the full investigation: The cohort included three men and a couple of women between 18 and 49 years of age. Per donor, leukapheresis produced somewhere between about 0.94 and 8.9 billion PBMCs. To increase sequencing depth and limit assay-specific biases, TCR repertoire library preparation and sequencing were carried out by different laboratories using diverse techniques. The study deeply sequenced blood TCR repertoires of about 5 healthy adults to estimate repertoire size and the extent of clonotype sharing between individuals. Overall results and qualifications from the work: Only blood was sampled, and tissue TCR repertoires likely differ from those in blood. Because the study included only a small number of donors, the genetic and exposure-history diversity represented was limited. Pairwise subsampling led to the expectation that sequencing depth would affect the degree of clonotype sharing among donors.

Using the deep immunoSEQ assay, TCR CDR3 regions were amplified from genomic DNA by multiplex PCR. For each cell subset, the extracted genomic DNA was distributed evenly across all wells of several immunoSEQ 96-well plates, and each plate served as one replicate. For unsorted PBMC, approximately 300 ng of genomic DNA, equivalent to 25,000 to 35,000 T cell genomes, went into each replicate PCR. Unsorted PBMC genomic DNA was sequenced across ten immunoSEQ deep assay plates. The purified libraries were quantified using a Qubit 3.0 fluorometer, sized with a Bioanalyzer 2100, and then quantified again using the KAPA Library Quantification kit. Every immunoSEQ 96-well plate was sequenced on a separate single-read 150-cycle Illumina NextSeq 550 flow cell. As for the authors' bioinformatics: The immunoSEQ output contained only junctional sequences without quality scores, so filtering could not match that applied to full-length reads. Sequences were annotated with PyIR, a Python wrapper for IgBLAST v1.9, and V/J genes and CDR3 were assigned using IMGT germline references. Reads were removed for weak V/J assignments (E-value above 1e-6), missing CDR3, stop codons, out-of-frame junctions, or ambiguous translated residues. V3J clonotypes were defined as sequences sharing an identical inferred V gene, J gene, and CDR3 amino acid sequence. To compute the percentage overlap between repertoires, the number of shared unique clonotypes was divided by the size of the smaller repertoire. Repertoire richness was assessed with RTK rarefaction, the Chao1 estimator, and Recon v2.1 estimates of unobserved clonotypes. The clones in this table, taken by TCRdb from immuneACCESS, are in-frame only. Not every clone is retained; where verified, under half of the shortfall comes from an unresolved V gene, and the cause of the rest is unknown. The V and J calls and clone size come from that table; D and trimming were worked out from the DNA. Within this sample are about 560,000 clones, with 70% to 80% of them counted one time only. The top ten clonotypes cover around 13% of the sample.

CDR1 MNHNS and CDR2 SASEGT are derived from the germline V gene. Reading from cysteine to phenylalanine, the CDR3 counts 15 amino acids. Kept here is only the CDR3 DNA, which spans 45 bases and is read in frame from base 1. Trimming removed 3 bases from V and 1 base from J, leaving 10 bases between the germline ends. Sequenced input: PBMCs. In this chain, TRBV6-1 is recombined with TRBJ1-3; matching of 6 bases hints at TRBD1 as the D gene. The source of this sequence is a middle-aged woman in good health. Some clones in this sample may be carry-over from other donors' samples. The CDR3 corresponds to CASSDAQGSGNTIYF. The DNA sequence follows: TGTGCCAGCAGTGACGCACAGGGTTCTGGAAACACCATATATTTT.